This is a list of T cell receptor beta chains from one sample in a study of blood T cell repertoires in COVID-19. The data were produced by immunoSEQ multiplex PCR, yet TCRdb's version contains in-frame clones alone and is incomplete. The data hold 170,000 or so clones, with roughly 88% observed a single time. The specimen sequenced was PBMCs or T cells enriched from blood (not recorded which). These receptor sequences come from a woman between 50 and 59 years old who had recovered from COVID-19. CDR3s include the opening cysteine and the closing phenylalanine or tryptophan. The order of the fields is J gene, V gene, CDR3 length, clone size, D gene, CDR3 protein, CDR3 DNA. A D gene is named only where the DNA matches it firmly. Clone size, where shown, is once, few, many, or a class for clones that have expanded.

j_call: TRBJ2-1; v_call: TRBV12-5; cdr3_length: 13; clone_size: NA; d_call: NA; cdr3_aa: CASGLTDSHEQFF; cdr3_nt: TGTGCTAGTGGTTTGACCGATAGTCATGAGCAGTTCTTC
j_call: TRBJ2-3; v_call: TRBV19; cdr3_length: 16; clone_size: few; d_call: TRBD2; cdr3_aa: CASRVLAGASTDTQYF; cdr3_nt: TGTGCCAGTAGGGTCTTAGCGGGGGCCAGCACAGATACGCAGTATTTT
j_call: TRBJ1-1; v_call: TRBV29-1; cdr3_length: 12; clone_size: NA; d_call: NA; cdr3_aa: CSVEGTTGEAFF; cdr3_nt: TGCAGCGTTGAAGGGACAACTGGTGAAGCTTTCTTT
j_call: TRBJ1-5; v_call: TRBV6-1; cdr3_length: 18; clone_size: NA; d_call: NA; cdr3_aa: CASSADRTLMSSNQPQHF; cdr3_nt: TGTGCCAGCAGTGCGGACAGAACTTTAATGAGTAGCAATCAGCCCCAGCATTTT
j_call: TRBJ1-2; v_call: TRBV5-1; cdr3_length: 14; clone_size: NA; d_call: TRBD1; cdr3_aa: CASSLGTGGYGYTF; cdr3_nt: TGCGCCAGCAGCTTGGGGACAGGGGGCTATGGCTACACCTTC
j_call: TRBJ2-1; v_call: TRBV11-1; cdr3_length: 13; clone_size: NA; d_call: TRBD2; cdr3_aa: CASSSGLYNEQFF; cdr3_nt: TGTGCCAGCAGCTCGGGACTATACAATGAGCAGTTCTTC
j_call: TRBJ1-1; v_call: TRBV9; cdr3_length: 13; clone_size: NA; d_call: NA; cdr3_aa: CASSVERYTEAFF; cdr3_nt: TGTGCCAGCAGCGTAGAACGGTACACTGAAGCTTTCTTT
j_call: TRBJ2-3; v_call: TRBV11-2; cdr3_length: 16; clone_size: NA; d_call: TRBD2; cdr3_aa: CASSLEPSGGADTQYF; cdr3_nt: TGTGCCAGCAGCTTAGAGCCTAGCGGGGGGGCGGATACGCAGTATTTT
j_call: TRBJ2-7; v_call: TRBV24-1; cdr3_length: 15; clone_size: once; d_call: NA; cdr3_aa: CATSDSTRTSYEQYF; cdr3_nt: TGTGCCACCAGTGATTCGACACGTACCTCCTACGAGCAGTACTTC
j_call: TRBJ1-2; v_call: TRBV3-1/TRBV3-2; cdr3_length: 15; clone_size: NA; d_call: NA; cdr3_aa: CASSPLLMGSGGYTF; cdr3_nt: TGTGCCAGCAGCCCCCTTCTCATGGGGTCGGGAGGCTACACCTTC
j_call: TRBJ1-1; v_call: TRBV18; cdr3_length: 14; clone_size: few; d_call: NA; cdr3_aa: CASSLGARNTEAFF; cdr3_nt: TGTGCCAGCTCACTAGGAGCGAGGAACACTGAAGCTTTCTTT
j_call: TRBJ2-5; v_call: TRBV5-1; cdr3_length: 14; clone_size: NA; d_call: TRBD1; cdr3_aa: CASSFSTGTETQYF; cdr3_nt: TGCGCCAGCAGCTTTTCGACAGGGACAGAGACCCAGTACTTC
j_call: TRBJ1-4; v_call: TRBV5-6; cdr3_length: 13; clone_size: NA; d_call: NA; cdr3_aa: CASTQERAKKLFF; cdr3_nt: TGTGCCAGCACCCAGGAGAGGGCCAAAAAACTGTTTTTT
j_call: TRBJ2-2; v_call: TRBV3-1/TRBV3-2; cdr3_length: 16; clone_size: NA; d_call: TRBD1; cdr3_aa: CASSRGTGGASGELFF; cdr3_nt: TGTGCCAGCAGCCGAGGGACAGGGGGCGCATCCGGGGAGCTGTTTTTT
j_call: TRBJ2-4; v_call: TRBV19; cdr3_length: 17; clone_size: NA; d_call: TRBD2; cdr3_aa: CASSREGTSLAKNIQYF; cdr3_nt: TGTGCCAGTAGTAGGGAGGGAACCAGCTTAGCCAAAAACATTCAGTACTTC
j_call: TRBJ1-1; v_call: TRBV29-1; cdr3_length: 12; clone_size: NA; d_call: NA; cdr3_aa: CSVTGIGTEAFF; cdr3_nt: TGCAGCGTTACAGGGATCGGCACCGAAGCTTTCTTT
j_call: TRBJ1-3; v_call: TRBV7-9; cdr3_length: 14; clone_size: NA; d_call: NA; cdr3_aa: CASSPADSGNTIYF; cdr3_nt: TGTGCCAGCAGCCCCGCAGACTCTGGAAACACCATATATTTT